The rows below give T cell receptor beta chains drawn from one sample of a study of T cell responses to AZD1222 COVID-19 vaccine. Clones were read by immunoSEQ multiplex PCR, and TCRdb kept only the in-frame ones, dropping some. The sample lists some 180,000 clones, approximately 92% occurring once. This specimen was peripheral blood, taken 28 days after the second dose of the MenACWY control vaccine. The receptors were sampled from an adult who received the MenACWY meningococcal vaccine as a control. CDR3s include the opening cysteine and the closing phenylalanine or tryptophan. A D gene is named only where the DNA matches it firmly. Size is omitted from some rows. Given values are once, few, many or a class for expanded clones.

TRBJ1-1,-,TRBV7-8,-,TGTGCCAGCAGCTTAGCGTCGCAGGTGAACACTGAAGCTTTCTTT,CASSLASQVNTEAFF
TRBJ2-7,-,TRBV27,-,TGTGCCAGCAGAGCGGGTGTTTGGGGGGTGACCTACGAGCAGTACTTC,CASRAGVWGVTYEQYF
TRBJ2-3,-,TRBV5-6,-,TGTGCCAGCACCCCTGTGGGGGGATTTGGCGCAGATACGCAGTATTTT,CASTPVGGFGADTQYF
TRBJ1-2,TRBD1,TRBV12-3/TRBV12-4,-,TGTGCCAGCAGTTTGCCGACAGGGAATGGCTACACCTTC,CASSLPTGNGYTF
TRBJ1-6,-,TRBV19,-,TGTGCCAGTAGTATGACGGGGAAACACAGGACTTCACCCCTCCACTTT,CASSMTGKHRTSPLHF
TRBJ1-5,TRBD1,TRBV28,-,TGTGCCAGCACCGCGGGACAGTTCAATCAGCCCCAGCATTTT,CASTAGQFNQPQHF
TRBJ2-7,-,TRBV29-1,-,TGCAGCGTTGAAGCGTACTCCTACGAGCAGTACTTC,CSVEAYSYEQYF
TRBJ1-2,-,TRBV6-5,-,TGTGCCAGCAGTTACTACGAGGGAAGTAGAAACTATGGCTACACCTTC,CASSYYEGSRNYGYTF
TRBJ1-1,-,TRBV7-2,-,TGTGCCAGCAGCCCGGGGCGGACTGAAGCTTTCTTT,CASSPGRTEAFF
TRBJ2-3,-,TRBV9,-,TGTGCCAGCAGCTCGACGGGGGGCGCAGATACGCAGTATTTT,CASSSTGGADTQYF
TRBJ1-4,TRBD1,TRBV5-1,-,TGCGCCAGCAGCCCAGGGACAGGGTTAAGGCAGGTTGAAAAACTGTTTTTT,CASSPGTGLRQVEKLFF
TRBJ2-1,-,TRBV6-2/TRBV6-3,-,TGTGCCAGCAGTTACGCAATGGGGAACCGGGAGTTCTTC,CASSYAMGNREFF
TRBJ1-2,TRBD1,TRBV7-9,once,TGTGCCAGCCAAAAAGCCGGGACAGGGTTTGGCTACACCTTC,CASQKAGTGFGYTF
TRBJ2-3,-,TRBV7-2,-,TGTGCCAGCAGCTTCAACGGAGGCACAGATACGCAGTATTTT,CASSFNGGTDTQYF
TRBJ2-1,-,TRBV13,-,TGTGCCAGCAGCTTTATCTCTAGCGATGAGCAGTTCTTC,CASSFISSDEQFF
TRBJ1-2,TRBD1,TRBV6-1,-,TGTGCCAGCAGTGCTGGGTGGGGACAGACTAACTATGGCTACACCTTC,CASSAGWGQTNYGYTF
TRBJ1-4,-,TRBV18,few,TGTGCCAGCTCACCTTCCGGGACGCGGAGAGAAAAACTGTTTTTT,CASSPSGTRREKLFF
TRBJ1-3,-,TRBV5-1,-,TGCGCCAGCAGTTTTGACTGGGGCTCTGGAAACACCATATATTTT,CASSFDWGSGNTIYF
TRBJ1-3,-,TRBV3-1/TRBV3-2,-,TGTGCCAGCACCTCCTTTTACAGGTCTGGAAACACCATATATTTT,CASTSFYRSGNTIYF
TRBJ1-2,-,TRBV27,-,TGTGCCAGCAGTTTCTCAGGGACTGGCGGCTACACCTTC,CASSFSGTGGYTF
TRBJ2-6,-,TRBV5-1,-,TGCGCCAGCAGCCGACAGGACTCTGGGGCCAACGTCCTGACTTTC,CASSRQDSGANVLTF
TRBJ1-1,TRBD1,TRBV19,-,TGTGCCAGTAGTAACCTTAACAGGGGGCTGAACACTGAAGCTTTCTTT,CASSNLNRGLNTEAFF
TRBJ1-3,TRBD1,TRBV10-3,once,TGTGCCATTGGACAGGGAGGCGGAAACACCATATATTTT,CAIGQGGGNTIYF
TRBJ1-2,-,TRBV7-8,-,TGTGCCAGCAGCTCCCTCGGGGACTACACCTTC,CASSSLGDYTF
TRBJ1-1,TRBD1,TRBV11-3,-,TGTGCCAGCAGCTTAGGGACAGGGGAAGCTTTCTTT,CASSLGTGEAFF
TRBJ2-6,-,TRBV7-2,-,TGTGCCAGCAGTTTCGGGGTTGGAAGCAACGTCCTGACTTTC,CASSFGVGSNVLTF
TRBJ1-4,-,TRBV27,-,TGTGCCAGCAGTCGTAGGGGTGTGGTTGGTGAAAAACTGTTTTTT,CASSRRGVVGEKLFF
TRBJ1-2,TRBD1,TRBV28,-,TGTGCCAGCATACAGACAGGGTATCCTGGCTACACCTTC,CASIQTGYPGYTF
TRBJ1-2,-,TRBV10-3,-,TGTGCCATCAGCTCAGTGACAGAGTGGGGCTACACCTTC,CAISSVTEWGYTF
TRBJ2-2,-,TRBV9,-,TGTGCCAGCAGCGTAGATCCCACCGGGGAGCTGTTTTTT,CASSVDPTGELFF
TRBJ2-3,-,TRBV5-4,-,TGTGCCAGCAGCACAGGGCCCGGGCCAGATACGCAGTATTTT,CASSTGPGPDTQYF
TRBJ2-6,TRBD1,TRBV14,-,TGTGCCAGCAGTTTTGGACAGGGAGGCTCTGGGGCCAACGTCCTGACTTTC,CASSFGQGGSGANVLTF
TRBJ2-7,-,TRBV20-1,-,TGCAGTGCTAGTCCGGGGGCCCCCTACGAGCAGTACTTC,CSASPGAPYEQYF
TRBJ2-7,TRBD1,TRBV27,-,TGTGCCAGCAGTGTACAGGGGGCAATCTACGAGCAGTACTTC,CASSVQGAIYEQYF
TRBJ2-3,-,TRBV5-6,-,TGTGCCGTCTCCAGTGCGGCCTCGGGGGTAGATACGCAGTATTTT,CAVSSAASGVDTQYF
TRBJ2-7,TRBD1,TRBV4-1,-,TGCGCCAGCAGCCTACAGGGGGACTCCTACGAGCAGTACTTC,CASSLQGDSYEQYF
TRBJ1-2,TRBD1,TRBV10-3,-,TGTGCCATCAGTGGACTTCCGGGACAGGATCTATCTGGGGTCACCTTC,CAISGLPGQDLSGVTF
TRBJ1-5,-,TRBV6-2/TRBV6-3,few,TGTGCCAGCAGTCGGGGGGTACAGGGAGGTAGTCAGCCCCAGCATTTT,CASSRGVQGGSQPQHF
TRBJ2-2,TRBD1,TRBV7-8,-,TGTGCCAGCAGCCCTGACAGGGGCCTCCCAACTTACACCGGGGAGCTGTTTTTT,CASSPDRGLPTYTGELFF
TRBJ2-1,-,TRBV6-5,-,TGTGCCAGCAGAAACTATTACAATGAGCAGTTCTTC,CASRNYYNEQFF
TRBJ2-7,-,TRBV7-2,-,TGTGCCAGCAGCCAAATTGCGGCTGGTACGAATAAGCAGTACTTC,CASSQIAAGTNKQYF
TRBJ1-1,-,TRBV5-1,-,TGCGCCAGCAGCTCCGTCGCCAGAGGTGGAACTGAAGCTTTCTTT,CASSSVARGGTEAFF